The 19 T cell receptor beta chains reported below all come from one sample, sequenced in a study of blood T cell repertoires in COVID-19. The assay was immunoSEQ multiplex PCR, and TCRdb's table has in-frame clones only and misses some. This table has around 130,000 clones, 70% to 90% appearing once. Sample: peripheral blood. These receptor sequences come from a human donor in a cohort sampled during active COVID-19.

This rearrangement joins TRBV10-3 to TRBJ1-1; the D is unclear. The germline V and J ends were trimmed by 10 bases and 0 bases, with 15 bases remaining between them. In germline, CDR1 is ENHRY, CDR2 SYGVKD. The CDR3 consists of 14 residues. CDR3 bases: TGTGCCACCGTTGGCACAGTCATGAACACTGAAGCTTTCTTT. This encodes CATVGTVMNTEAFF.

This clone was seen only once. The V call is TRBV6-5, the J call TRBJ2-7, with a possible D match to TRBD2 (5 bases). Trimming pared 0 bases from V and 0 bases from J, leaving 12 bases between. The germline V gene encodes CDR1 MNHEY and CDR2 SVGAGI. The CDR3 totals 16 residues. In DNA, the CDR3 is TGTGCCAGCAGTTACTCCCTTCTGGGGAGCTCCTACGAGCAGTACTTC. Amino acid sequence: CASSYSLLGSSYEQYF.

This clone was seen once. The chain joins TRBV9 to TRBJ2-1, with 10 bases matching TRBD1. Per germline, CDR1 SGDLS and CDR2 YYNGEE. Trimming cost V 3 bases and J 7 bases; bases outside gene matches: 10. This CDR3 spans 16 amino acids. CDR3 sequence: CASSARQGAVGNEQFF. The CDR3 region has the DNA TGTGCCAGCAGCGCGCGACAGGGGGCGGTTGGGAATGAGCAGTTCTTC.

This chain uses TRBV7-9 with TRBJ2-1, with 8 bases fitting TRBD2. The V segment lost 5 bases and the J segment 2 bases; nucleotides outside the gene matches: 11. This CDR3 spans 17 amino acids. Germline lookup yields CDR1 SEHNR and CDR2 FQNEAQ (reference sequence). CDR3 nucleotides: TGTGCCAGCAGCCCCCTCGGGGACGGGGGGGCCTACAATGAGCAGTTCTTC. Its protein product is CASSPLGDGGAYNEQFF.

V gene TRBV9 combines with J gene TRBJ2-1; TRBD2 aligns across 8 bases. The CDR3 covers 16 residues. Germline V gene sequence: CDR1 SGDLS, CDR2 YYNGEE. With V trimmed by 4 bases and J by 3 bases, 9 bases remained unmatched. CDR3 loop: CASSPRSSGGYNEQFF. The CDR3 DNA follows: TGTGCCAGCAGCCCCCGGTCCAGCGGGGGCTACAATGAGCAGTTCTTC.

V is TRBV5-1 and J is TRBJ1-1; D gene ambiguous. The CDR3 length is 14 residues. Per germline, CDR1 SGHRS and CDR2 YFSETQ. Trimming cost V 0 bases and J 2 bases, with 8 bases left between them. The CDR3 spells CASSLDTGNTEAFF. DNA of the CDR3: TGCGCCAGCAGCTTGGACACGGGAAACACTGAAGCTTTCTTT.

The CDR3 DNA reads TGTGCCAGCAGCTTAATATCGGCGAGAGGGAGAGGTCGTACCTACGAGCAGTACTTC. Protein product: CASSLISARGRGRTYEQYF. The chain joins TRBV7-6 to TRBJ2-7, with a possible D match to TRBD2 (5 bases). Germline-derived CDR1 and CDR2 are SGHVS and FNYEAQ. The CDR3 is 19 residues long. The germline V and J ends were trimmed by 2 bases and 2 bases, with 25 bases remaining between them.

The chain recombines TRBV7-9 with TRBJ2-7; 9 bases agree with TRBD1. V shed 1 base, J shed 3 bases, and the junction held 10 bases outside the gene matches. The length of the CDR3 is 17 residues. Germline V gene sequence: CDR1 SEHNR, CDR2 FQNEAQ (reference sequence). The CDR3 region has the DNA TGTGCCAGCAGCTTAGAGGAATGGGACAGGGCAAGCTACGAGCAGTACTTC. Translation gives CASSLEEWDRASYEQYF. The complete variable domain, with remaining parts taken from reference TRBV7-9 and TRBJ2-7, reads DTGVSQNPRHKITKRGQNVTFRCDPISEHNRLYWYRQTLGQGPEFLTYFQNEAQLEKSRLLSDRFSAERPKGSFSTLEIQRTEQGDSAMYLCASSLEEWDRASYEQYFGPGTRLTVT.

The table lists this clone with a count of one. The genes are TRBV5-5 and TRBJ1-6; possible D gene TRBD1, 6 bases. From germline, CDR1 is SGHKS and CDR2 YYEKEE (reference sequence). This CDR3 has 15 amino acids. Deletions cut 0 bases from V and 6 bases from J, with 10 bases between. The CDR3 DNA follows: TGTGCCAGCAGCTTGGAACAGGGAAGTAATTCACCCCTCCACTTT. It translates to CASSLEQGSNSPLHF.

The rearrangement joins TRBV5-6 to TRBJ1-4; perhaps TRBD1 as D (6 bases). Germline V lookup: CDR1 SGHDT, CDR2 YYEEEE. The CDR3 sequence is 17 residues long. The V end lost 7 bases, the J end lost 0 bases, and 19 bases lay between the germline ends. CDR3 DNA: TGTGCCAGCGCAGGGGAGGGACTCAATGCAACTAATGAAAAACTGTTTTTT. The encoded protein is CASAGEGLNATNEKLFF.

The chain couples TRBV11-2 to TRBJ1-2; 8 positions match TRBD1. The CDR3 extends over 14 amino acids. CDR1 SGHAT and CDR2 FQNNGV come from the germline V gene. The V gene end was trimmed by 5 bases and the J gene end by 6 bases; junction bases not matched to a gene: 8. In DNA form, the CDR3 reads TGTGCCAGCAGCCCAAGACAGGGGAACCATGGCTACACCTTC. It translates to CASSPRQGNHGYTF.

This clone was observed a single time. The CDR3 region is CASSQKWATGTGGGYTF. CDR3 in DNA: TGCGCCAGCAGCCAAAAATGGGCTACAGGGACGGGAGGTGGCTACACCTTC. V gene TRBV4-1 combines with J gene TRBJ1-2; maybe TRBD1 (6 bases). CDR3 length equals 17 residues. V was clipped by 2 bases and J by 7 bases, with 23 bases between them. Germline V lookup: CDR1 MGHRA, CDR2 YSYEKL.

The gene calls are TRBV9 and TRBJ1-3, with TRBD1 matching over 7 bases. The CDR3 consists of 15 residues. From germline, CDR1 is SGDLS and CDR2 YYNGEE. With V trimmed by 0 bases and J by 6 bases, 6 bases remained unmatched. DNA for the CDR3: TGTGCCAGCAGCGTAGGCTCTGGGACAGAAAACACCATATATTTT. Translated: CASSVGSGTENTIYF. Complete variable domain (other parts from reference TRBV9 and TRBJ1-3): DSGVTQTPKHLITATGQRVTLRCSPRSGDLSVYWYQQSLDQGLQFLIQYYNGEERAKGNILERFSAQQFPDLHSELNLSSLELGDSALYFCASSVGSGTENTIYFGEGSWLTVV.

The chain is built from TRBV27 and TRBJ2-7; D unclear. The CDR3 runs to 16 residues. Germline lookup yields CDR1 MNHEY and CDR2 SMNVEV (reference sequence). The germline V and J ends were trimmed by 0 bases and 3 bases, with 15 bases remaining between them. The CDR3 region has the DNA TGTGCCAGCAGTTTATCGGCTGGCCACACCGTCTACGAGCAGTACTTC. It encodes CASSLSAGHTVYEQYF.

The chain carries TRBV5-6 and TRBJ1-2; D gene uncertain. Trimming shortened V by 1 base and J by 0 bases, and 10 bases separated the two germline ends. The CDR3 is made up of 15 amino acids. Germline V gene data show CDR1 as SGHDT and CDR2 as YYEEEE. In DNA, the CDR3 is TGTGCCAGCAGCTTGAGTGGTTTAGCTAACTATGGCTACACCTTC. It encodes CASSLSGLANYGYTF.

This chain uses TRBV5-6 with TRBJ2-3; no clear D gene. This CDR3 has 14 amino acids. Germline V gene lookup returns CDR1 SGHDT and CDR2 YYEEEE. The ends were cut back, 2 bases at V and 5 bases at J, with 12 bases in the middle. The CDR3: CASSLPRARDTQYF. CDR3 DNA: TGTGCCAGCAGCTTACCGCGCGCGAGAGATACGCAGTATTTT. The full variable domain, in which reference TRBV5-6 and TRBJ2-3 provide the parts outside the CDR3, is DAGVTQSPTHLIKTRGQQVTLRCSPKSGHDTVSWYQQALGQGPQFIFQYYEEEERQRGNFPDRFSGHQFPNYSSELNVNALLLGDSALYLCASSLPRARDTQYFGPGTRLTVL.

The chain uses TRBV18 and TRBJ1-2; D unclear. V dropped 2 bases and J dropped 6 bases, with 10 bases sitting between them. Germline V gene sequence: CDR1 KGHSH, CDR2 LQKENI. The CDR3 length is 13 residues. CDR3 coding DNA: TGTGCCAGCTCACCAAGGCACGGGAATGGCTACACCTTC. This encodes CASSPRHGNGYTF.

The chain joins TRBV13 to TRBJ1-1, with TRBD1 identical over 7 bases. The CDR3 runs 13 residues. The V gene's germline CDR1 is PRHDT and CDR2 FYEKMQ (reference sequence). V gave up 5 bases and J gave up 6 bases; unmatched junction bases: 6. The CDR3 DNA reads TGTGCCAGCAGCCCAGGGGGGTCGGCTGAAGCTTTCTTT. It is translated as CASSPGGSAEAFF. Full variable domain (remainder filled in from reference TRBV13 and TRBJ1-1): AAGVIQSPRHLIKEKRETATLKCYPIPRHDTVYWYQQGPGQDPQFLISFYEKMQSDKGSIPDRFSAQQFSDYHSELNMSSLELGDSALYFCASSPGGSAEAFFGQGTRLTVV.

V and J are TRBV7-2 and TRBJ1-1; D call uncertain. Germline values: CDR1 SGHTA, CDR2 FQGNSA. V was clipped by 1 base and J by 5 bases, with 8 bases between them. The CDR3 loop spans 13 amino acids. The CDR3 coding sequence is TGTGCCAGCAGCTTAGTGAGCGAGACTGAAGCTTTCTTT. Translated: CASSLVSETEAFF. Complete variable domain (other parts from reference TRBV7-2 and TRBJ1-1): GAGVSQSPSNKVTEKGKDVELRCDPISGHTALYWYRQSLGQGLEFLIYFQGNSAPDKSGLPSDRFSAERTGGSVSTLTIQRTQQEDSAVYLCASSLVSETEAFFGQGTRLTVV.